The 8 T cell receptor beta chains presented below share a single source sample, sequenced in a study of T cells in Graves' hyperthyroidism and ophthalmopathy. There were TCR beta CDR3 regions amplified from RNA transcripts. TCR CDR3 regions were first amplified by RT-PCR with HTBI primers. TCRdb re-called the multiplex PCR reads through MiXCR, storing one row per CDR3 protein. Among under 700,000 distinct CDR3 sequences listed, approximately 16% were seen once. The sequenced material came from blood. These receptors all stem from a young woman with Graves' hyperthyroidism.

This clonotype was recorded many times. The chain links TRBV6-1 to TRBJ1-1; D is unclear. Per the germline V gene, CDR1 is MNHNS and CDR2 is SASEGT. The CDR3 is 16 amino acids. The germline V and J ends were trimmed by 6 bases and 2 bases, with 19 bases remaining between them. The CDR3 sequence is CASSQTILVDNTEAFF. DNA of the CDR3: TGTGCCAGCAGCCAAACCATCCTAGTAGATAACACTGAAGCTTTCTTT.

This clonotype was seen once. V gene TRBV7-2 combines with J gene TRBJ1-4, with no clear D. Trimming removed 5 bases at V and 7 bases at J, with 8 bases between. Germline CDR1 reads SGHTA; CDR2 reads FQGNSA. The CDR3 contains 12 residues. The CDR3 DNA sequence: TGTGCCAGCAGCGAAGGGTTTGAAAAACTGTTTTTT. Its protein product is CASSEGFEKLFF.

In its sample, this clonotype was seen many times. The rearrangement links TRBV6-2 or TRBV6-3 to TRBJ2-1; D may be TRBD2 (5 bases). Germline V gives CDR1 MNHEY, CDR2 SVGEGT. The V and J ends lost 0 bases and 5 bases respectively, with 8 bases between them. The CDR3 runs 14 residues. The CDR3 loop is CASSYSTADNEQFF. DNA of the CDR3: TGTGCCAGCAGTTACTCTACAGCGGACAATGAGCAGTTCTTC.

The chain joins TRBV12-3 or TRBV12-4 to TRBJ1-6, with D hard to call. The V gene lost 3 bases and the J gene lost 14 bases, with 17 bases spanning the gap. CDR3 size: 14 residues. The CDR3 sequence: CASSFSDGQSTLHF. The CDR3 region has the DNA TGTGCCAGCAGTTTCTCGGACGGCCAGTCGACCCTCCACTTT.

The rearrangement uses TRBV9 and TRBJ1-1; D is possibly TRBD1 (6 bases). From germline, CDR1 is SGDLS and CDR2 YYNGEE. The CDR3 contains 12 residues. Trimming stripped 4 bases from V and 6 bases from J, with 10 bases between. CDR3 loop: CASSFGQPEAFF. The CDR3 coding sequence is TGTGCCAGCAGCTTTGGACAGCCTGAAGCTTTCTTT. Together with reference TRBV9 and TRBJ1-1, the CDR3 gives the full variable domain: DSGVTQTPKHLITATGQRVTLRCSPRSGDLSVYWYQQSLDQGLQFLIQYYNGEERAKGNILERFSAQQFPDLHSELNLSSLELGDSALYFCASSFGQPEAFFGQGTRLTVV.

The sample holds a few counts of this clonotype. The V call is TRBV5-5, the J call TRBJ2-7; 8 bases agree with TRBD2. The V and J ends lost 0 bases and 3 bases, in that order; junction bases with no gene match: 8. The CDR3 has 16 amino acids. The germline V gene encodes CDR1 SGHKS and CDR2 YYEKEE (reference sequence). CDR3 in DNA: TGTGCCAGCAGCTTGGCCGGGACTAGGATCCTCTACGAGCAGTACTTC. Its translation is CASSLAGTRILYEQYF.

In this sample, this clonotype turned up many times. The chain carries TRBV20-1 and TRBJ1-1, with 7 nucleotides matching TRBD1. There are 13 residues in the CDR3. The V gene end was trimmed by 7 bases and the J gene end by 0 bases; junction bases not matched to a gene: 5. The germline CDR1 and CDR2 sequences are DFQATT and SNEGSKA (reference sequence). Here the CDR3 reads CSVRDSMNTEAFF. The CDR3 region has the DNA TGCAGTGTTCGGGACAGCATGAACACTGAAGCTTTCTTT.

The rearrangement joins TRBV4-2 to TRBJ1-2; D is undetermined. The germline CDR1 and CDR2 sequences are LGHNA and YNFKEQ. The CDR3 extends over 14 amino acids. Deletions cut 0 bases from V and 3 bases from J, with 8 bases between. CDR3: CASSQDTADYGYTF. Written as DNA, the CDR3 is TGTGCCAGCAGCCAAGATACCGCGGACTATGGCTACACCTTC.